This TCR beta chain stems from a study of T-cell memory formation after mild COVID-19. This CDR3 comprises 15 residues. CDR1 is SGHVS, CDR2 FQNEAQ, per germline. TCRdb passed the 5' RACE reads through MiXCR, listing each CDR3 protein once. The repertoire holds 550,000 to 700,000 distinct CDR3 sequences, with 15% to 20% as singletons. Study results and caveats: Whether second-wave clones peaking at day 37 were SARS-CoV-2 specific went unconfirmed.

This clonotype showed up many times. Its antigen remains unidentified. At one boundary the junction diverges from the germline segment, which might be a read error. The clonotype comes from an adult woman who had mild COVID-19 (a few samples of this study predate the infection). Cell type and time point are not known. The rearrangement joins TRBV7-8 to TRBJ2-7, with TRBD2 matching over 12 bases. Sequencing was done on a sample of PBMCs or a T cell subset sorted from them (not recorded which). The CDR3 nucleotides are TGTGCCAGCAGCCTAGCGGGGGGGCCTTCCTACGAGCAGTACTTC. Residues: CASSLAGGPSYEQYF.